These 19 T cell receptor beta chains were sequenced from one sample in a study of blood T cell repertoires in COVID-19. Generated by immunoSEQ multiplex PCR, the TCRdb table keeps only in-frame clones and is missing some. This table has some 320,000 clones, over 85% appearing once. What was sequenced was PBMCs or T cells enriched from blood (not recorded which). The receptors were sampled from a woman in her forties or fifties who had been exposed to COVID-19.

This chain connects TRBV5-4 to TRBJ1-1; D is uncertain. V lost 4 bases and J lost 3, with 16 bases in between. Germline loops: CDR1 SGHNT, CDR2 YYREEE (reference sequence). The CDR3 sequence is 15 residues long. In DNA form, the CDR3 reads TGTGCCAGCAGCCCCGGTTGGAGGGAAGACACTGAAGCTTTCTTT. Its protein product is CASSPGWREDTEAFF.

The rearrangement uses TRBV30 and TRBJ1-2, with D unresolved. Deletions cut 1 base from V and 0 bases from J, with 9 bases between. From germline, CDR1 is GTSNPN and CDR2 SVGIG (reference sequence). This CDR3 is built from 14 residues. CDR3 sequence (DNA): TGTGCCTGGAGTGCCATTCAAACTAACTATGGCTACACCTTC. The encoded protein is CAWSAIQTNYGYTF.

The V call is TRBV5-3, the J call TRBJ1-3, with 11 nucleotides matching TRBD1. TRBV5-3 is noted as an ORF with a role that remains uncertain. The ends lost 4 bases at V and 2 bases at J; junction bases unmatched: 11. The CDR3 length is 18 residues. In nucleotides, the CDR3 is TGTGCCAGAAGCGGCCACCGGGACAGGGGGTTCACTGGAAACACCATATATTTT. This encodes CARSGHRDRGFTGNTIYF.

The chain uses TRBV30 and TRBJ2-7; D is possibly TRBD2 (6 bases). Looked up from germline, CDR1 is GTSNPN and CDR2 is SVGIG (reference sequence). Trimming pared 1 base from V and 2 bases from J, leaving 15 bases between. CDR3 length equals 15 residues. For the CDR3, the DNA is TGTGCCTGGAGTGGGGGGGACTTGGGACCCTACGAGCAGTACTTC. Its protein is CAWSGGDLGPYEQYF.

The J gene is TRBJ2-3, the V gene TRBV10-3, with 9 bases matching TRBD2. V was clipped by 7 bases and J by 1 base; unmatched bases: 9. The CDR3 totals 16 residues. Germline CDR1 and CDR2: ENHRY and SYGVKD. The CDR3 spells CAITGGSSGGTDTQYF. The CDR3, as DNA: TGTGCCATCACAGGGGGTTCTAGCGGGGGCACAGATACGCAGTATTTT.

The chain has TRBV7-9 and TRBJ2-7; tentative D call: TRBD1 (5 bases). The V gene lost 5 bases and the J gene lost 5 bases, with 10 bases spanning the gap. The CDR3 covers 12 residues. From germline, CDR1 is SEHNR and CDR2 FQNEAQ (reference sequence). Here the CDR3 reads CASSLIGDEQYF. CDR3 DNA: TGTGCCAGCAGCCTCATAGGGGACGAGCAGTACTTC.

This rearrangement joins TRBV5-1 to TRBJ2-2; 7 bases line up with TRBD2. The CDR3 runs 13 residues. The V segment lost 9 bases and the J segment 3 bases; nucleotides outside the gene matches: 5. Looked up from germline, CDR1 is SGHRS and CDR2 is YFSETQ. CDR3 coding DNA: TGCGCCACCACGCGGGGGTACACCGGGGAGCTGTTTTTT. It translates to CATTRGYTGELFF.

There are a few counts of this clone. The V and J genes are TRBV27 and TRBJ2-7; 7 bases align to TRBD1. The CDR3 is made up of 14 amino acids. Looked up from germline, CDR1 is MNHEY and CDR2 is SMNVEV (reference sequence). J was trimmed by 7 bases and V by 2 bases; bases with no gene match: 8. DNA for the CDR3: TGTGCCAGCAGTTTAGACAGGGATAAGGGGGAGCAGTACTTC. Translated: CASSLDRDKGEQYF.

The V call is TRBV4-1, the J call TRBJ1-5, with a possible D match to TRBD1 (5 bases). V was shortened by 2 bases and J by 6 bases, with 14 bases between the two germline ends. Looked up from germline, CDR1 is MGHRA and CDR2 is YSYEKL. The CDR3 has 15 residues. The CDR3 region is CASSQIGQGTQPQHF. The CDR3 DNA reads TGCGCCAGCAGCCAAATCGGGCAGGGCACTCAGCCCCAGCATTTT.

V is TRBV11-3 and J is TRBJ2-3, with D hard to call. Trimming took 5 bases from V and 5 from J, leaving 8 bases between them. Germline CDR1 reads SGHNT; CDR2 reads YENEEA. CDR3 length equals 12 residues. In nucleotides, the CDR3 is TGTGCCAGCAGCCTAAGAAAAGATACGCAGTATTTT. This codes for CASSLRKDTQYF.

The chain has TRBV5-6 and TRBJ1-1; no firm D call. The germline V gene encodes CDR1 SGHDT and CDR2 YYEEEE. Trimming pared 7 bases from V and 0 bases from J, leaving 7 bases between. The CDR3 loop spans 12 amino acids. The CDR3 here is CASSRLNTEAFF. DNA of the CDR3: TGTGCCAGCTCTAGGCTGAACACTGAAGCTTTCTTT.

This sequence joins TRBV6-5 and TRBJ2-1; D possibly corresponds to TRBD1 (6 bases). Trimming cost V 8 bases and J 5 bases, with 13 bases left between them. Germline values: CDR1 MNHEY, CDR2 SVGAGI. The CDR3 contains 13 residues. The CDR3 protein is CASPGTLNNEQFF. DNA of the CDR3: TGTGCCAGCCCCGGGACACTGAACAATGAGCAGTTCTTC.

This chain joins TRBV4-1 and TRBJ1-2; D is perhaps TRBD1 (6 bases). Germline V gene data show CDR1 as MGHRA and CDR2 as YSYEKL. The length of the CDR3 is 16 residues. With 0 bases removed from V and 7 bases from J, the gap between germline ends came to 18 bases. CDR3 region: CASSQDGRQGLGGYTF. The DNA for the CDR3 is TGCGCCAGCAGCCAAGACGGCCGGCAGGGGCTGGGTGGCTACACCTTC.

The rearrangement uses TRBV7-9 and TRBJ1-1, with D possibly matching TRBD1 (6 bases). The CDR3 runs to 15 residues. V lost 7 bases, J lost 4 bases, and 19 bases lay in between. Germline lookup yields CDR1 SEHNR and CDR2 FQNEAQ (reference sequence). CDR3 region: CASTTIGGQGTEAFF. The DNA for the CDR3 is TGTGCCAGCACCACGATCGGGGGGCAGGGCACTGAAGCTTTCTTT.

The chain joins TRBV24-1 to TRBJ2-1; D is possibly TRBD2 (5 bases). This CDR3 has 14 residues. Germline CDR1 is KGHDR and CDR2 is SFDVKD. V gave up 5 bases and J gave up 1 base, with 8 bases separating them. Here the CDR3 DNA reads TGTGCCACCAGTGGGAGGTGGTCCTACAATGAGCAGTTCTTC. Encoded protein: CATSGRWSYNEQFF.

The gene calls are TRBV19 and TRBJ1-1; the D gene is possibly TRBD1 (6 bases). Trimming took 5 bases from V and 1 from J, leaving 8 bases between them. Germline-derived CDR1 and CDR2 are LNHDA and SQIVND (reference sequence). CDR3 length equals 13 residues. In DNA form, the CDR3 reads TGTGCCAGTAGTCTACAGGGGAACACTGAAGCTTTCTTT. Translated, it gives CASSLQGNTEAFF.

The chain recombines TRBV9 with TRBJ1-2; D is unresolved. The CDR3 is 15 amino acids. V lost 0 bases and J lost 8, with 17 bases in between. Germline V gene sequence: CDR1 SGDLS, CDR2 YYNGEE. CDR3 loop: CASSVDLGSRYGYTF. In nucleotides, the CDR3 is TGTGCCAGCAGCGTAGATCTGGGTTCGAGGTACGGCTACACCTTC.

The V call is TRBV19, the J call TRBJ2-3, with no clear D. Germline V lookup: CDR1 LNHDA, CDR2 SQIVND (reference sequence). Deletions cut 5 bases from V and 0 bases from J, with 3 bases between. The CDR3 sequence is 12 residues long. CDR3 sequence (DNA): TGTGCCAGTAGTCATAGCACAGATACGCAGTATTTT. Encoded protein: CASSHSTDTQYF.

DNA of the CDR3: TGTGCCAGCAGCTGGGGGACTAGGGTCCACGAGCAGTACTTC. Encoded protein: CASSWGTRVHEQYF. The V gene is TRBV5-4, the J gene TRBJ2-7, with 8 positions matching TRBD2. This CDR3 has 14 residues. The junction had 7 bases not matched to a gene; V was cut back by 3 bases and J by 5 bases. Germline values: CDR1 SGHNT, CDR2 YYREEE (reference sequence).